These 15 T cell receptor beta chains came from one sample sequenced in a study of cytomegalovirus exposure and HLA in healthy donors. The PCR ran on 60 Vbeta and 13 Jbeta primers. Sequencing was performed with immunoSEQ multiplex PCR; in TCRdb, only in-frame clones are kept and a portion is missing. Recorded for this sample: around 39,000 clones. Sequences were obtained from PBMCs. All receptors come from a male donor in good health and CMV-seronegative.

The chain uses TRBV6-5 and TRBJ2-3, with a tentative D call TRBD1 (6 bases). The CDR3 is 13 residues long. Trimming took off 6 bases at V and 3 bases at J, with 10 bases between the two ends. Germline values: CDR1 MNHEY, CDR2 SVGAGI. CDR3 loop: CASRATGTDTQYF. For the CDR3, the DNA is TGTGCCAGCAGAGCCACAGGGACAGATACGCAGTATTTT.

This rearrangement joins TRBV27 to TRBJ2-6; 7 positions match TRBD1. The J segment lost 2 bases and the V segment lost 0 bases, leaving 4 bases of the junction unmatched. Germline CDR1 is MNHEY and CDR2 is SMNVEV (reference sequence). The CDR3 is made up of 17 amino acids. This chain's CDR3 is CASSLSRQGAGANVLTF. The CDR3, as DNA: TGTGCCAGCAGTTTATCTCGACAGGGTGCTGGGGCCAACGTCCTGACTTTC.

V is TRBV11-3 and J is TRBJ2-2, with D perhaps TRBD1 (5 bases). The CDR3 runs 17 residues. Looked up from germline, CDR1 is SGHNT and CDR2 is YENEEA. V was pared by 0 bases and J by 1 base, with 12 bases between. The CDR3 protein is CASSLEASGQNTGELFF. The CDR3 DNA sequence: TGTGCCAGCAGCTTAGAAGCTTCAGGACAGAACACCGGGGAGCTGTTTTTT. Complete variable domain (other parts from reference TRBV11-3 and TRBJ2-2): EAGVVQSPRYKIIEKKQPVAFWCNPISGHNTLYWYLQNLGQGPELLIRYENEEAVDDSQLPKDRFSAERLKGVDSTLKIQPAELGDSAVYLCASSLEASGQNTGELFFGEGSRLTVL.

The chain carries TRBV7-2 and TRBJ1-2, with 7 bases aligning to TRBD1. Trimming took 7 bases from V and 8 from J; bases not matched to a gene: 7. The germline V gene has CDR1 SGHTA and CDR2 FQGNSA. The CDR3 sequence is 12 residues long. The CDR3 loop is CASTLQGYGYTF. DNA for the CDR3: TGTGCCAGCACTCTACAGGGGTACGGCTACACCTTC. Based on the CDR3 plus reference TRBV7-2 and TRBJ1-2, the full variable domain is GAGVSQSPSNKVTEKGKDVELRCDPISGHTALYWYRQSLGQGLEFLIYFQGNSAPDKSGLPSDRFSAERTGGSVSTLTIQRTQQEDSAVYLCASTLQGYGYTFGSGTRLTVV.

The chain joins TRBV6-1 to TRBJ2-3, with 11 bases matching TRBD2. The CDR3 has 16 residues. The J segment lost 2 bases and the V segment lost 3 bases, leaving 4 bases of the junction unmatched. From germline, CDR1 is MNHNS and CDR2 SASEGT. CDR3: CASSDLSGGATDTQYF. The CDR3 bases are TGTGCCAGCAGTGACCTTAGCGGGGGGGCCACAGATACGCAGTATTTT.

This chain links TRBV19 with TRBJ2-1; 7 bases align to TRBD2. The V gene's germline CDR1 is LNHDA and CDR2 SQIVND (reference sequence). The V segment lost 3 bases and the J segment 1 base; nucleotides outside the gene matches: 3. The length of the CDR3 is 15 residues. CDR3: CASSMGGWSYNEQFF. In nucleotides, the CDR3 is TGTGCCAGTAGTATGGGAGGGTGGTCCTACAATGAGCAGTTCTTC.

V is TRBV6-5 and J is TRBJ1-1; weak D call: TRBD1 (5 bases). The CDR3 extends over 12 amino acids. Germline assignment: CDR1 MNHEY and CDR2 SVGAGI. Trimming shortened V by 6 bases and J by 7 bases, and 12 bases separated the two germline ends. The CDR3 protein is CASSSWGVEAFF. The DNA for the CDR3 is TGTGCCAGCAGCTCCTGGGGGGTTGAAGCTTTCTTT.

This chain uses TRBV5-1 with TRBJ2-1; 12 positions agree with TRBD2. V trimming: 4 bases; J trimming: 6 bases; junction bases outside the gene matches: 8. The CDR3 is 16 residues long. Looked up from germline, CDR1 is SGHRS and CDR2 is YFSETQ. This chain's CDR3 is CASSLGLAGSSNEQFF. CDR3 nucleotides: TGCGCCAGCAGCCTGGGACTAGCGGGTTCTAGCAATGAGCAGTTCTTC.

V usage is TRBV6-1 and J usage is TRBJ2-5; 9 nucleotides line up with TRBD1. Germline-derived CDR1 and CDR2 are MNHNS and SASEGT. After removal of 6 bases from V and 4 bases from J, the junction contained 6 bases not matched to a gene. CDR3 size: 14 residues. The CDR3 is CASRLGQGRETQYF. CDR3 nucleotides: TGTGCCAGCAGGCTTGGACAGGGGCGAGAGACCCAGTACTTC.

The chain has TRBV30 and TRBJ1-4; the D is unclear. CDR1 is GTSNPN and CDR2 is SVGIG in the germline V gene (reference sequence). V lost 1 base to trimming and J lost 6 bases, with 3 bases between them. The CDR3 has 11 amino acids. CDR3 sequence (DNA): TGTGCCTGGAGTGCCGATGAAAAACTGTTTTTT. Protein: CAWSADEKLFF.

The rearrangement links TRBV10-3 to TRBJ1-1; a weak D match, TRBD1 (6 bases). The V end lost 3 bases, the J end lost 0 bases, and 23 bases lay between the germline ends. Germline CDR1 is ENHRY and CDR2 is SYGVKD. The CDR3 has 19 amino acids. CDR3 residues: CAISDSTGQVETMNTEAFF. The CDR3 region has the DNA TGTGCCATCAGTGACTCGACAGGACAAGTAGAAACCATGAACACTGAAGCTTTCTTT.

This rearrangement joins TRBV29-1 to TRBJ2-5, with 8 bases fitting TRBD1. The J call may be faulty, since TRBJ2-7 better matches the DNA end. The germline V gene has CDR1 SQVTM and CDR2 ANQGSEA. The CDR3 totals 13 residues. This CDR3 reads CSARGQGLYEQYF. The CDR3 DNA follows: TGCAGCGCTAGAGGACAGGGCCTGTACGAGCAGTACTTC.

This sequence joins TRBV5-1 and TRBJ1-3, with D unresolved. V was shortened by 0 bases and J by 0 bases, with 7 bases between the two germline ends. The CDR3 length is 15 residues. Germline V CDR1 and CDR2: SGHRS, YFSETQ. The CDR3 loop is CASSLEVSSGNTIYF. The CDR3 nucleotides are TGCGCCAGCAGCTTGGAAGTCAGCTCTGGAAACACCATATATTTT.

The rearrangement uses TRBV7-3 and TRBJ1-3; D is perhaps TRBD1 (6 bases). V was clipped by 6 bases and J by 7 bases, with 13 bases between them. Germline CDR1 reads SGHTA; CDR2 reads FQGTGA. There are 13 residues in the CDR3. The CDR3 nucleotides are TGTGCCAGCAGTCAAACAGGGTCTAACACCATATATTTT. Its translation is CASSQTGSNTIYF.

In DNA, the CDR3 is TGTGCCAGCAGTGGGACACCGTCCTATAATTCACCCCTCCACTTT. Its translation: CASSGTPSYNSPLHF. The chain carries TRBV2 and TRBJ1-6; TRBD1 might be the D (5 bases). This CDR3 region has 15 residues. V lost 4 bases to trimming and J lost 1 base, with 8 bases between them. Germline values: CDR1 SNHLY, CDR2 FYNNEI.